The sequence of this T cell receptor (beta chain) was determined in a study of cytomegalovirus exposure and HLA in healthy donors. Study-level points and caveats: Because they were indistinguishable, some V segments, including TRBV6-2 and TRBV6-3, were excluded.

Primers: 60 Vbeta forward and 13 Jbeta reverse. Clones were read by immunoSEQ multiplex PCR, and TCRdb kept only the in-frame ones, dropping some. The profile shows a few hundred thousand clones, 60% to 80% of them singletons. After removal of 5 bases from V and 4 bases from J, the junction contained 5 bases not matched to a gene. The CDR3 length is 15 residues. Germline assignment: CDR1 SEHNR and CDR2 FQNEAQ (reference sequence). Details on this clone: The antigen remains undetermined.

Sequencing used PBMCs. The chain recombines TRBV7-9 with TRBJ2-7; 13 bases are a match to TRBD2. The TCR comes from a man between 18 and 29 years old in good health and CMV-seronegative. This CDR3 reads CASSPRLAGGYEQYF. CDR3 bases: TGTGCCAGCAGCCCCCGACTAGCGGGGGGATACGAGCAGTACTTC.